What follows are 27 T cell receptor beta chains derived from one specimen sequenced in a study of spatial heterogeneity in lung cancer (dated by TCRdb to about 2019). These receptors have no identified antigens. The study at large found these results: The number of expanded intratumoral alpha and beta TCRs correlated with the tumor nonsynonymous mutation count.

Libraries came from 5' RACE. Instrument on record: NextSeq 500. The public reads were run again by TCRdb, first through fastp at Q25 and then through MiXCR, and only productive beta chains were kept. Records with the same CDR3 protein are collapsed into one entry carrying the most frequent genes and DNA. The sample contains roughly 9,800 distinct CDR3 sequences, about 54% of them found a single time. Roughly 28% of the sample goes to the ten largest clones. Read against the paper, the sample's time point label means: sample taken at primary tumor resection. This specimen consisted of lung tumor tissue, obtained at surgery. The receptors come from a female donor with early-stage non-small cell lung cancer.

As concerns this clonotype: This beta chain is off target for a library built for alpha chains, so its abundance means little. The V and J genes are TRBV6-2 or TRBV6-3 and TRBJ2-6; D is perhaps TRBD1 (5 bases). Germline CDR1 MNHEY, CDR2 SVGEGT. The CDR3 is 18 amino acids. Trimming removed 1 base at V and 0 bases at J, with 13 bases between. For the CDR3, the DNA is TGTGCCAGCAGTTACTTAGACAGAGTCAACTCTGGGGCCAACGTCCTGACTTTC. This translates into CASSYLDRVNSGANVLTF.

This clonotype was counted between two and nine times. This beta chain is a stray sequence in a library constructed for alpha chains; its clone size is not meaningful. The CDR3 nucleotides are TGTGCCAGCAGCGCCCGAGAGGATACGCAGTATTTT. Translating it yields CASSAREDTQYF. The rearrangement joins TRBV9 to TRBJ2-3; no reliable D call. V was shortened by 3 bases and J by 6 bases, with 8 bases between the two germline ends. Germline lookup yields CDR1 SGDLS and CDR2 YYNGEE. This CDR3 region has 12 residues.

With regard to this clonotype: Since it is a stray read in a library aimed at alpha chains, this beta chain has a size that is not meaningful. The gene calls are TRBV7-6 and TRBJ2-5, with D hard to call. The germline CDR1 and CDR2 sequences are SGHVS and FNYEAQ. The CDR3 contains 11 residues. The germline V and J ends were trimmed by 8 bases and 3 bases, with 7 bases remaining between them. CDR3 in amino acids: CASVKKETQYF. CDR3 sequence (DNA): TGTGCCAGCGTAAAAAAAGAGACCCAGTACTTC.

This clonotype was seen more than once but under ten times. A library made for alpha chains picked up this beta chain off target, so its size means little. The chain recombines TRBV7-9 with TRBJ2-2; no firm D call. CDR1 SEHNR and CDR2 FQNEAQ come from the germline V gene (reference sequence). The V end lost 5 bases, the J end lost 6 bases, and 7 bases lay between the germline ends. CDR3 length equals 12 residues. The CDR3 DNA follows: TGTGCCAGCAGCGTATGGGCCGGGGAGCTGTTTTTT. The encoded protein is CASSVWAGELFF.

A note on this clonotype: In a library made to pick up alpha chains, this beta chain is a stray read with a size that means little. V gene TRBV2 combines with J gene TRBJ2-2, with D unresolved. V lost 5 bases and J lost 0, with 4 bases in between. The V gene's germline CDR1 is SNHLY and CDR2 FYNNEI. This CDR3 comprises 13 residues. This CDR3 is CASSIANTGELFF. CDR3 DNA: TGTGCCAGCAGTATCGCGAACACCGGGGAGCTGTTTTTT.

Comments on this clonotype: This beta chain is an unintended read in a library built for alpha chains; its size means little. The rearrangement uses TRBV7-6 and TRBJ2-1; a weak D match, TRBD1 (5 bases). CDR3 length equals 14 residues. Germline CDR1 and CDR2: SGHVS and FNYEAQ. Between the trimmed V and J ends, which lost 0 bases and 4 bases, there was a span of 7 bases. The CDR3 spells CASSLASGYNEQFF. The CDR3 coding sequence is TGTGCCAGCAGCTTAGCGTCAGGGTACAATGAGCAGTTCTTC.

Points on this clonotype: This beta chain lies outside the target of a library built for alpha chains; its clone size means little. The V and J genes are TRBV7-3 and TRBJ2-2, with unresolved D. The CDR3 runs to 12 residues. CDR1 is SGHTA and CDR2 is FQGTGA in the germline V gene. Trimming removed 0 bases from V and 7 bases from J, with 3 bases in between. CDR3 loop: CASSLTHGELFF. The CDR3 nucleotides read TGTGCCAGCAGCTTAACCCACGGGGAGCTGTTTTTT.

In the case of this clonotype: A library made for alpha chains picked up this beta chain off target, so its size means little. This chain joins TRBV20-1 and TRBJ1-1, with TRBD1 as a possible D gene (5 bases). Germline V lookup: CDR1 DFQATT, CDR2 SNEGSKA (reference sequence). This CDR3 has 12 amino acids. The V end lost 6 bases, the J end lost 1 base, and 9 bases lay between the germline ends. The CDR3 sequence: CSANTGNTEAFF. The CDR3 coding sequence is TGCAGTGCCAACACAGGGAACACTGAAGCTTTCTTT.

In this sample, this clonotype turned up a few times. This beta chain appears as a stray read in a library generated for alpha chains; its size is not informative. The chain combines TRBV7-2 with TRBJ2-7, with TRBD2 matching 8 bases. V trimming: 5 bases; J trimming: 4 bases; junction bases outside the gene matches: 10. Germline V gene sequence: CDR1 SGHTA, CDR2 FQGNSA. This CDR3 contains 15 residues. The DNA of the CDR3 is TGTGCCAGCAGCCCCATGAGGACTAGCCCGTACGAGCAGTACTTC. This codes for CASSPMRTSPYEQYF.

This clonotype came up once. The size of this beta chain means little, since it is a stray read in a library made for alpha chains. This sequence joins TRBV12-3 or TRBV12-4 and TRBJ1-5; no clear D gene. The CDR3 sequence is 12 residues long. Trimming shortened V by 4 bases and J by 7 bases, and 8 bases separated the two germline ends. The CDR3 spells CASSSPVQPQHF. The CDR3 region has the DNA TGTGCCAGCAGTTCCCCGGTCCAGCCCCAGCATTTT.

This clonotype was found a few times. Within a library made for alpha chains, this beta chain is off target, and its count is uninformative. The chain recombines TRBV4-1 with TRBJ2-3; TRBD2 matches at 8 bases. Germline loops: CDR1 MGHRA, CDR2 YSYEKL. The V gene end was trimmed by 1 base and the J gene end by 7 bases; junction bases not matched to a gene: 7. The CDR3 has 15 amino acids. In DNA form, the CDR3 reads TGCGCCAGCAGCCAAGGGGCGGGGGGCGGAAATACGCAGTATTTT. Its translation: CASSQGAGGGNTQYF.

This clonotype has only a few counts. Because this beta chain is a stray read in a library intended to capture alpha chains, its abundance should not be given much weight. This rearrangement joins TRBV6-2 or TRBV6-3 to TRBJ2-7, with 7 bases identical to TRBD1. The CDR3 totals 15 residues. Per germline, CDR1 MNHEY and CDR2 SVGEGT. V dropped 6 bases and J dropped 3; count of bases not matched to a gene: 11. The CDR3 here is CASSPSGTDRYEQYF. In DNA, the CDR3 is TGTGCCAGCAGCCCCTCCGGGACAGACCGCTACGAGCAGTACTTC.

The count of this clonotype is one. This beta chain was picked up by a library intended for alpha chains and is off target, so its count carries little meaning. The chain carries TRBV11-3 and TRBJ2-1; TRBD2 matches 9 bases. Looked up from germline, CDR1 is SGHNT and CDR2 is YENEEA. V was clipped by 5 bases and J by 6 bases; unmatched bases: 8. The CDR3 spans 15 residues. The CDR3 bases are TGTGCCAGCAGCGTGACTAGCGGACCATCCAATGAGCAGTTCTTC. This translates into CASSVTSGPSNEQFF. The entire variable domain, with the rest obtained from reference TRBV11-3 and TRBJ2-1, is as follows: EAGVVQSPRYKIIEKKQPVAFWCNPISGHNTLYWYLQNLGQGPELLIRYENEEAVDDSQLPKDRFSAERLKGVDSTLKIQPAELGDSAVYLCASSVTSGPSNEQFFGPGTRLTVL.

Regarding this clonotype: This beta chain is a stray sequence in a library constructed for alpha chains; its clone size is not meaningful. The chain couples TRBV27 to TRBJ1-2, with D possibly matching TRBD1 (5 bases). The length of the CDR3 is 14 residues. CDR1 MNHEY and CDR2 SMNVEV come from the germline V gene (reference sequence). Trimming removed 5 bases at V and 2 bases at J, with 12 bases between. The CDR3 sequence is CASSPRGRNYGYTF. As DNA, the CDR3 is TGTGCCAGCAGTCCTAGGGGACGGAACTATGGCTACACCTTC.

This clonotype was detected a few times. For a library built for alpha chains, this beta chain is a stray read; little rests on its size. The chain combines TRBV20-1 with TRBJ2-7; no clear D gene. Germline V gives CDR1 DFQATT, CDR2 SNEGSKA (reference sequence). Trimming shortened V by 1 base and J by 3 bases, and 10 bases separated the two germline ends. There are 13 residues in the CDR3. For the CDR3, the DNA is TGCAGTGCTAGAGGGGTTCAGGACTACGAGCAGTACTTC. Its translation is CSARGVQDYEQYF.

Of note for this clonotype: Because the library targeted alpha chains, this beta chain is an off-target read whose size means little. Here the CDR3 DNA reads TGTGCCAGCAGTGTGGACGGAAATCAGCCCCAGCATTTT. Amino acids: CASSVDGNQPQHF. The gene calls are TRBV12-3 or TRBV12-4 and TRBJ1-5; D is unresolved. With 5 bases removed from V and 4 bases from J, the gap between germline ends came to 9 bases. The CDR3 is 13 amino acids.

In the case of this clonotype: Since it is a stray read in a library aimed at alpha chains, this beta chain has a size that is not meaningful. This chain's CDR3 is CSAEDASDGYTF. As DNA, the CDR3 is TGCAGTGCCGAGGACGCCTCCGATGGCTACACCTTC. The J gene is TRBJ1-2, the V gene TRBV20-1; D ambiguous. From germline, CDR1 is DFQATT and CDR2 SNEGSKA (reference sequence). There are 12 residues in the CDR3. The V end was cut by 6 bases, the J end by 6 bases, with 14 bases between.

For this clonotype: This beta chain represents an off-target read in a library built for alpha chains; its size is of limited meaning. The chain has TRBV11-1 and TRBJ2-2, with D unresolved. The V gene lost 2 bases and the J gene lost 3 bases, with 10 bases spanning the gap. CDR3 length: 15 amino acids. Germline lookup yields CDR1 SGHAT and CDR2 FQDESV (reference sequence). CDR3 sequence reads: CASSLSLDYTGELFF. The CDR3 coding sequence is TGTGCCAGCAGCTTATCTCTGGATTACACCGGGGAGCTGTTTTTT. Variable domain in full (rest from reference TRBV11-1 and TRBJ2-2): EAEVAQSPRYKITEKSQAVAFWCDPISGHATLYWYRQILGQGPELLVQFQDESVVDDSQLPKDRFSAERLKGVDSTLKIQPAELGDSAMYLCASSLSLDYTGELFFGEGSRLTVL.

This clonotype showed up just a few times. Because the library targeted alpha chains, this beta chain is an off-target read whose size means little. J is TRBJ2-3 and V is TRBV7-2; D is ambiguous. Germline V gene sequence: CDR1 SGHTA, CDR2 FQGNSA. The V and J ends lost 1 base and 0 bases respectively, with 14 bases between them. The CDR3 runs 17 residues. For the CDR3, the DNA is TGTGCCAGCAGCTTAGGACTCCCTCCCTCCAGCACAGATACGCAGTATTTT. This encodes CASSLGLPPSSTDTQYF.

Only a few counts were recorded for this clonotype. This beta chain is off target for a library built for alpha chains, so its abundance means little. The J gene is TRBJ2-3, the V gene TRBV7-9, with no clear D. Trimming took 3 bases from V and 2 from J, leaving 9 bases between them. The length of the CDR3 is 14 residues. Germline values: CDR1 SEHNR, CDR2 FQNEAQ (reference sequence). Here the CDR3 DNA reads TGTGCCAGCAGCTTGGGGTGGGACACAGATACGCAGTATTTT. As protein: CASSLGWDTDTQYF.

As concerns this clonotype: The library was designed around alpha chains, so this beta chain is a stray read whose abundance carries little weight. The V gene is TRBV20-1, the J gene TRBJ1-5; the D gene is possibly TRBD1 (6 bases). The CDR3 runs to 13 residues. Trimming removed 6 bases from V and 4 bases from J, with 13 bases in between. Per germline, CDR1 DFQATT and CDR2 SNEGSKA (reference sequence). CDR3 residues: CSASGAMNQPQHF. As DNA, the CDR3 is TGCAGTGCATCAGGGGCCATGAATCAGCCCCAGCATTTT.

In the case of this clonotype: For a library built for alpha chains, this beta chain is a stray read; little rests on its size. The chain has TRBV28 and TRBJ1-2; 9 nucleotides align to TRBD1. The germline CDR1 and CDR2 sequences are MDHEN and SYDVKM. This CDR3 spans 15 amino acids. With V trimmed by 3 bases and J by 3 bases, 5 bases remained unmatched. The CDR3 DNA is TGTGCCAGCAGTTTGGGACAGGGTGATCACTATGGCTACACCTTC. Amino acid sequence: CASSLGQGDHYGYTF.

This clonotype has more than one count but fewer than ten. As an off-target read in a library built for alpha chains, this beta chain has a frequency of little significance. The gene calls are TRBV11-3 and TRBJ2-7; a weak D match, TRBD1 (7 bases). V lost 5 bases and J lost 10, with 21 bases in between. This CDR3 contains 14 residues. Germline V gives CDR1 SGHNT, CDR2 YENEEA. CDR3 sequence (DNA): TGTGCCAGCAGCCAGGGGCGGGACAGCCTCGAACAGTACTTC. As protein: CASSQGRDSLEQYF.

Comments on this clonotype: Since the library was made to target alpha chains, this beta chain is a stray read and its abundance is not meaningful. The rearrangement joins TRBV12-3 or TRBV12-4 to TRBJ2-7, with TRBD1 identical over 9 bases. Losses at the gene ends were 5 bases for V and 2 bases for J; bases not matched to a gene: 10. The CDR3 consists of 16 residues. This CDR3 is CASSPRGQGSAYEQYF. The CDR3 DNA sequence: TGTGCCAGCAGTCCCCGGGGACAGGGTTCTGCCTACGAGCAGTACTTC.

In regard to this clonotype: Because this beta chain is a stray read in a library intended to capture alpha chains, its abundance should not be given much weight. The chain uses TRBV5-1 and TRBJ1-1; the match to TRBD1 covers 9 bases. The CDR3 totals 13 residues. CDR1 is SGHRS, CDR2 YFSETQ, per germline. V lost 6 bases to trimming and J lost 1 base; unmatched junction nucleotides: 1. CDR3 in amino acids: CASKTGGNTEAFF. CDR3 in DNA: TGCGCCAGCAAGACAGGGGGGAACACTGAAGCTTTCTTT.

As to this clonotype: This beta chain appears as a stray read in a library generated for alpha chains; its size is not informative. V and J are TRBV29-1 and TRBJ2-5, with 7 bases lining up with TRBD1. CDR1 SQVTM and CDR2 ANQGSEA come from the germline V gene. The V segment lost 6 bases and the J segment 11 bases; nucleotides outside the gene matches: 12. The CDR3 sequence is 12 residues long. The CDR3 protein is CSVTPVGGPQYF. CDR3 nucleotide sequence: TGCAGCGTCACCCCTGTAGGGGGCCCTCAGTACTTC. The variable domain in full, completed from reference TRBV29-1 and TRBJ2-5, reads SAVISQKPSRDICQRGTSLTIQCQVDSQVTMMFWYRQQPGQSLTLIATANQGSEATYESGFVIDKFPISRPNLTFSTLTVSNMSPEDSSIYLCSVTPVGGPQYFGPGTRLLVL.

Note on this clonotype: The library was prepared for alpha chains; this beta chain is a stray read, so its frequency means little. This chain connects TRBV12-3 or TRBV12-4 to TRBJ1-5; tentatively, D is TRBD1 (5 bases). The CDR3 sequence is 13 residues long. V was shortened by 6 bases and J by 4 bases, with 10 bases between the two germline ends. CDR3 DNA sequence: TGTGCCAGCAGATGGGGGAATAATCAGCCCCAGCATTTT. The encoded protein is CASRWGNNQPQHF.